Below are 10 T cell receptor beta chains sequenced from a single sample in a study of vaccination and CD4 T cells after COVID-19. Specified treatment: approximately 10-day PBMC culture with coronavirus spike peptide pools or control peptides (ViraFEST assay). Their antigens are not known. Once obtained from cultured CD4+ T cells, the DNA was sequenced using the Oncomine TCR Beta short-read assay. TCRdb re-called the PCR reads with MiXCR, one entry per CDR3 protein. The table shows over 13,000 distinct CDR3 sequences, with roughly 21% occurring only once. The sample consisted of cultured CD4+ T cells from blood. The receptor set was obtained from a human donor with COVID-19.

This clonotype was seen only a few times. V is TRBV2 and J is TRBJ1-2; D gene ambiguous. V lost 5 bases and J lost 7, with 8 bases in between. The CDR3 runs to 11 residues. Germline values: CDR1 SNHLY, CDR2 FYNNEI. This CDR3 is CASSPGFGYTF. The DNA for the CDR3 is TGTGCCAGCAGTCCGGGGTTTGGCTACACCTTC.

The chain links TRBV11-3 to TRBJ2-7, with unresolved D. Between the trimmed V and J ends, which lost 5 bases and 0 bases, there was a span of 11 bases. Germline V lookup: CDR1 SGHNT, CDR2 YENEEA. This CDR3 spans 14 amino acids. CDR3 loop: CASSPNINSYEQYF. CDR3 nucleotides: TGTGCCAGCAGCCCCAACATAAACTCCTACGAGCAGTACTTC.

The chain couples TRBV27 to TRBJ2-2, with TRBD1 matching over 10 bases. The CDR3 is 13 amino acids. J was trimmed by 14 bases and V by 6 bases; bases with no gene match: 9. Germline assignment: CDR1 MNHEY and CDR2 SMNVEV (reference sequence). CDR3 bases: TGTGCCAGCAGGCTGACAGGGGGCGGCACCCTGTTTTTT. It specifies CASRLTGGGTLFF.

The V and J genes are TRBV6-1 and TRBJ2-4; D assignment may be TRBD1 or TRBD2 (5 bases each). Germline V lookup: CDR1 MNHNS, CDR2 SASEGT. The CDR3 extends over 13 amino acids. V shed 6 bases and J shed 15 bases, with 21 bases lying between them. CDR3 residues: CASRARDLPFWYF. Here the CDR3 DNA reads TGTGCCAGCAGAGCCCGGGACCTCCCCTTTTGGTACTTC.

This chain connects TRBV10-1 to TRBJ2-7; D gene ambiguous. CDR3 length equals 12 residues. Trimming removed 2 bases from V and 6 bases from J, with 8 bases in between. In germline, CDR1 is WNHNN, CDR2 SYGVQD (reference sequence). CDR3 sequence: CASSEGNPEQYF. In DNA form, the CDR3 reads TGCGCCAGCAGTGAGGGTAATCCCGAGCAGTACTTC.

This clonotype was observed a few times. The rearrangement links TRBV12-3 or TRBV12-4 to TRBJ1-1; D not resolved. The CDR3 consists of 14 residues. The V end was cut by 7 bases, the J end by 3 bases, with 15 bases between. Here the CDR3 reads CASTLFRRDTEAFF. The CDR3 bases are TGTGCCAGCACCCTCTTCAGAAGGGACACTGAAGCTTTCTTT.

This clonotype showed up just a few times. The rearrangement joins TRBV7-3 to TRBJ2-7; D is unresolved. This CDR3 contains 13 residues. V was pared by 5 bases and J by 6 bases, with 14 bases between. From germline, CDR1 is SGHTA and CDR2 FQGTGA. The CDR3 bases are TGTGCCAGCAGCCTCCCTCCTGGGCGCGAGCAGTACTTC. It specifies CASSLPPGREQYF.

This clonotype was seen only a few times. The rearrangement uses TRBV28 and TRBJ2-6; maybe TRBD1 (5 bases). The CDR3 totals 16 residues. CDR1 and CDR2 (germline): MDHEN, SYDVKM. V gave up 4 bases and J gave up 1 base, with 11 bases separating them. CDR3 in DNA: TGTGCCAGCAGTTCGCCAGGGTCGTCTGGGGCCAACGTCCTGACTTTC. It translates to CASSSPGSSGANVLTF.

This clonotype was picked up a small number of times. This chain joins TRBV10-3 and TRBJ2-3; TRBD2 matches at 8 bases. V lost 0 bases and J lost 1; bases outside the gene matches: 3. Germline values: CDR1 ENHRY, CDR2 SYGVKD. CDR3 length: 16 amino acids. CDR3 sequence (DNA): TGTGCCATCAGTGAGTCCCCGGGGGGGGGCACAGATACGCAGTATTTT. Its protein product is CAISESPGGGTDTQYF.

V gene TRBV7-9 combines with J gene TRBJ2-6; either TRBD1 or TRBD2 may supply D (5 bases each). Per germline, CDR1 SEHNR and CDR2 FQNEAQ (reference sequence). This CDR3 comprises 18 residues. Deletions cut 5 bases from V and 2 bases from J, with 19 bases between. The CDR3 sequence: CASSLGLWGSTGANVLTF. CDR3 in DNA: TGTGCCAGCAGCCTAGGACTCTGGGGGTCTACTGGGGCCAACGTCCTGACTTTC.